A single sample is the source of the 26 T cell receptor beta chains below, sequenced in a study of blood T cells in healthy people across ages. Using a J-beta primer mix together with a sample-barcoded 5' primer, a second PCR was run for roughly 7 to 11 cycles. TCRdb re-derived calls from the 5' RACE reads in MiXCR, one entry per CDR3 protein. The table shows around 1,600,000 distinct CDR3 sequences, with roughly two fifths occurring only once. The material sequenced was blood. The receptors come from a woman aged 18-29 years in good health.

This sequence joins TRBV12-3 or TRBV12-4 and TRBJ1-1; D ambiguous. There are 13 residues in the CDR3. The V end lost 5 bases, the J end lost 6 bases, and 13 bases lay between the germline ends. The CDR3 spells CASSEGPQAEAFF. As DNA, the CDR3 is TGTGCCAGCAGTGAGGGTCCCCAGGCTGAAGCTTTCTTT.

This chain links TRBV7-2 with TRBJ1-2; TRBD1 might be the D (6 bases). Trimming removed 5 bases from V and 6 bases from J, with 13 bases in between. CDR3 length equals 13 residues. CDR1 SGHTA and CDR2 FQGNSA come from the germline V gene. The CDR3 DNA reads as TGTGCCAGCAGCCATGGGGGCAGGGATGGCTACACCTTC. This codes for CASSHGGRDGYTF.

This clonotype was detected only a few times. The rearrangement joins TRBV12-3 or TRBV12-4 to TRBJ1-5, with unresolved D. The V and J ends lost 5 bases and 3 bases respectively, with 11 bases between them. The CDR3 is 14 residues long. CDR3 sequence: CASSPRRANQPQHF. The CDR3 DNA follows: TGTGCCAGCAGTCCGCGCCGGGCCAATCAGCCCCAGCATTTT.

This chain links TRBV12-3 or TRBV12-4 with TRBJ1-2; no clear D. This CDR3 comprises 12 residues. V was trimmed by 2 bases and J by 8 bases, leaving 9 bases between them. CDR3 loop: CASSLSHGGYTF. CDR3 sequence (DNA): TGTGCCAGCAGTTTAAGCCATGGGGGCTACACCTTC.

This chain uses TRBV6-6 with TRBJ2-7; 11 bases align to TRBD2. After removal of 6 bases from V and 4 bases from J, the junction contained 5 bases not matched to a gene. There are 14 residues in the CDR3. Germline V gene sequence: CDR1 MNHNY, CDR2 SVGAGI (reference sequence). This CDR3 is CASSGLAGQYEQYF. The CDR3 DNA follows: TGTGCCAGCAGCGGACTAGCGGGCCAATACGAGCAGTACTTC.

The chain uses TRBV9 and TRBJ2-4; TRBD1 matches 9 bases. CDR1 and CDR2 (germline): SGDLS, YYNGEE. The CDR3 has 14 residues. V lost 4 bases to trimming and J lost 13 bases; unmatched junction nucleotides: 12. CDR3 DNA: TGTGCCAGCAGCCTCGGGACAGGGAGTGAAGAGCAGTACTTC. Protein: CASSLGTGSEEQYF.

The chain carries TRBV20-1 and TRBJ1-1, with D tentatively TRBD1 (5 bases). The CDR3 is 15 residues long. V lost 0 bases and J lost 1, with 12 bases in between. Germline CDR1 DFQATT, CDR2 SNEGSKA (reference sequence). The CDR3 DNA reads TGCAGTGCTAGAGATTTCCGACAGAGGAACACTGAAGCTTTCTTT. Residues: CSARDFRQRNTEAFF.

The chain links TRBV20-1 to TRBJ1-6, with D hard to call. Trimming removed 7 bases at V and 0 bases at J, with 10 bases between. The CDR3 runs 14 residues. The germline V gene encodes CDR1 DFQATT and CDR2 SNEGSKA (reference sequence). CDR3 sequence reads: CSVHRGSYNSPLHF. The CDR3 DNA is TGCAGTGTCCACCGGGGCTCCTATAATTCACCCCTCCACTTT.

This clonotype was seen a few times. The chain has TRBV27 and TRBJ2-1, with 8 bases aligning to TRBD2. V lost 6 bases and J lost 9; bases outside the gene matches: 4. Germline V gene data show CDR1 as MNHEY and CDR2 as SMNVEV (reference sequence). CDR3 length equals 12 residues. CDR3 nucleotides: TGTGCCAGCAGCTCCGGGAGGGCTGAGCAGTTCTTC. Its protein is CASSSGRAEQFF.

The genes are TRBV4-2 and TRBJ2-1, with a possible D match to TRBD2 (5 bases). The J call may be wrong; the DNA end is better matched by TRBJ2-7. The CDR3 has 11 residues. Germline V gives CDR1 LGHNA, CDR2 YNFKEQ. The CDR3 here is CAAASYNEQYF. CDR3 sequence (DNA): TGTGCAGCGGCCTCCTACAATGAGCAGTACTTC.

This clonotype turned up a few times. The chain uses TRBV9 and TRBJ2-7, with 9 bases aligning to TRBD2. J gave up 2 bases and V 3 bases, and 3 bases lay outside the gene matches. Per germline, CDR1 SGDLS and CDR2 YYNGEE. The CDR3 has 14 residues. The CDR3 bases are TGTGCCAGCAGCGCCCTAGCGGGACCCTACGAGCAGTACTTC. Its translation is CASSALAGPYEQYF.

This clonotype was seen a handful of times. The rearrangement links TRBV7-9 to TRBJ2-1; D is unclear. Germline values: CDR1 SEHNR, CDR2 FQNEAQ (reference sequence). Trimming stripped 4 bases from V and 6 bases from J, with 16 bases between. The CDR3 covers 15 residues. The DNA for the CDR3 is TGTGCCAGCAGCTCTATGACCCCCTCGGGCAATGAGCAGTTCTTC. Translated: CASSSMTPSGNEQFF.

The rearrangement links TRBV7-9 to TRBJ1-1; D gene uncertain. The V and J ends lost 4 bases and 6 bases respectively, with 12 bases between them. Germline lookup yields CDR1 SEHNR and CDR2 FQNEAQ (reference sequence). This CDR3 has 13 amino acids. CDR3 coding DNA: TGTGCCAGCAGCTCGGAGGTCTTCTCTGAAGCTTTCTTT. As protein: CASSSEVFSEAFF.

Many counts were recorded for this clonotype. The chain couples TRBV7-2 to TRBJ1-1, with 10 bases aligning to TRBD1. The CDR3 consists of 15 residues. The V segment lost 6 bases and the J segment 1 base; nucleotides outside the gene matches: 5. The germline gives CDR1 SGHTA, CDR2 FQGNSA. Here the CDR3 reads CASSPRTGGNTEAFF. DNA of the CDR3: TGTGCCAGCAGTCCCCGGACAGGGGGGAACACTGAAGCTTTCTTT.

On this clonotype itself: An end of the junction differs from the germline gene, which may be a read error. The chain employs TRBV7-7 and TRBJ2-2, with D possibly TRBD1 on 6 matching bases. The CDR3 has 15 residues. Germline loops: CDR1 SSHAT, CDR2 FNYEAQ (reference sequence). In DNA, the CDR3 is TGTGCTAGCAGCTCCCGACAGGCGAACACCGGGGAGCTGTTTTTT. Protein product: CASSSRQANTGELFF. Complete variable domain (other parts from reference TRBV7-7 and TRBJ2-2): GAGVSQSPRYKVTKRGQDVTLRCDPISSHATLYWYQQALGQGPEFLTYFNYEAQPDKSGLPSDRFSAERPEGSISTLTIQRTEQRDSAMYRCASSSRQANTGELFFGEGSRLTVL.

The chain has TRBV28 and TRBJ2-1; 8 bases agree with TRBD2. The CDR3 runs to 13 residues. Trimming took 6 bases from V and 10 from J; bases not matched to a gene: 8. Germline assignment: CDR1 MDHEN and CDR2 SYDVKM. In DNA, the CDR3 is TGTGCCAGCAGGGGGACTAGACCTAAGGAGCAGTTCTTC. Its translation is CASRGTRPKEQFF.

V usage is TRBV7-2 and J usage is TRBJ2-7; D possibly corresponds to TRBD1 (6 bases). Germline loops: CDR1 SGHTA, CDR2 FQGNSA. Trimming took 6 bases from V and 4 from J, leaving 13 bases between them. The CDR3 spans 13 residues. The CDR3 coding sequence is TGTGCCAGCAGACGACCGGGACAATACGAGCAGTACTTC. Its protein product is CASRRPGQYEQYF.

Concerning this clonotype: At one end, the junction sequence differs from germline, possibly due to a read error. V usage is TRBV6-5 and J usage is TRBJ1-1; possibly TRBD1 for D (6 bases). Germline lookup yields CDR1 MNHEY and CDR2 SVGAGI. The length of the CDR3 is 15 residues. CDR3 in amino acids: CASSYSGAGGAEAFF. Written as DNA, the CDR3 is TGTGCCAGCAGTTACTCAGGGGCGGGGGGGGCTGAAGCCTTCTTT.

The chain uses TRBV7-9 and TRBJ2-4; 7 positions match TRBD1. Germline CDR1 and CDR2: SEHNR and FQNEAQ (reference sequence). The V segment lost 1 base and the J segment 2 bases; nucleotides outside the gene matches: 2. This CDR3 contains 15 residues. CDR3 sequence reads: CASSLGTGPKNIQYF. CDR3 nucleotide sequence: TGTGCCAGCAGCTTAGGGACAGGTCCCAAAAACATTCAGTACTTC.

The chain is built from TRBV12-3 or TRBV12-4 and TRBJ1-6, with unresolved D. Trimming cost V 7 bases and J 8 bases, with 12 bases left between them. The CDR3 has 13 amino acids. In nucleotides, the CDR3 is TGTGCCAGCACCCCCGGCCTAGATTCACCCCTCCACTTT. Translation gives CASTPGLDSPLHF.

The V call is TRBV28, the J call TRBJ2-7; D tentatively fits TRBD1 or TRBD2 (5 bases each). V lost 7 bases, J lost 3 bases, and 13 bases lay in between. CDR1 is MDHEN and CDR2 is SYDVKM in the germline V gene. CDR3 length equals 13 residues. CDR3 sequence (DNA): TGTGCCAGCACCCCCGGGACCTACTACGAGCAGTACTTC. Its translation: CASTPGTYYEQYF. The whole variable domain, remainder taken from reference TRBV28 and TRBJ2-7, is DVKVTQSSRYLVKRTGEKVFLECVQDMDHENMFWYRQDPGLGLRLIYFSYDVKMKEKGDIPEGYSVSREKKERFSLILESASTNQTSMYLCASTPGTYYEQYFGPGTRLTVT.

The chain uses TRBV12-3 or TRBV12-4 and TRBJ2-5, with D unresolved. The J call is in doubt because the DNA end fits TRBJ2-7 better. The CDR3 totals 14 residues. CDR3 nucleotides: TGTGCCAGCAGTTTAATGGGAATCTCCTACGAGCAGTACTTC. This codes for CASSLMGISYEQYF.

This clonotype was counted only a few times. The genes are TRBV9 and TRBJ2-7, with 7 bases identical to TRBD1. The CDR3 is 15 amino acids. Germline lookup yields CDR1 SGDLS and CDR2 YYNGEE. With V trimmed by 4 bases and J by 7 bases, 14 bases remained unmatched. The chain's CDR3 is CASSIDRVGNNEQYF. CDR3 in DNA: TGTGCCAGCAGCATAGACAGGGTTGGTAACAATGAGCAGTACTTC.

A few counts support this clonotype. The chain has TRBV28 and TRBJ2-6; 8 positions agree with TRBD2. The germline gives CDR1 MDHEN, CDR2 SYDVKM. This CDR3 region has 18 residues. The V gene end was trimmed by 5 bases and the J gene end by 0 bases; junction bases not matched to a gene: 9. CDR3 sequence (DNA): TGTGCCAGCAGTCCTAGCGGGCTAGGCGGCTCTGGGGCCAACGTCCTGACTTTC. It is translated as CASSPSGLGGSGANVLTF.

This clonotype was picked up one time. V usage is TRBV12-3 or TRBV12-4 and J usage is TRBJ1-2; the match to TRBD1 covers 8 bases. The CDR3 extends over 14 amino acids. The V and J ends lost 10 bases and 4 bases, in that order; junction bases with no gene match: 11. The CDR3 nucleotides are TGTGCCACCTCGACAGGGGCCGAGGTCTATGGCTACACCTTC. As protein: CATSTGAEVYGYTF.

This chain joins TRBV6-6 and TRBJ1-2; 7 bases map to TRBD1. Germline CDR1 is MNHNY and CDR2 is SVGAGI (reference sequence). The CDR3 sequence is 17 residues long. Losses at the gene ends were 3 bases for V and 4 bases for J; bases not matched to a gene: 14. The CDR3 protein is CASSYEGAISVGYGYTF. CDR3 nucleotide sequence: TGTGCCAGCAGTTATGAGGGGGCGATATCCGTGGGCTATGGCTACACCTTC.